This TCR beta chain was retrieved from a study of blood T cell repertoires in COVID-19. About the study: Specimens from acute and convalescent COVID-19 originated in the United States, Italy and Spain.

This CDR3 is 14 amino acids long. The germline gives CDR1 SGHDT, CDR2 YYEEEE. V lost 7 bases, J lost 4 bases, and 17 bases lay in between. Original data processing: Reference gene primer amplification gave estimated nucleated cell counts. The repertoire was sequenced with immunoSEQ multiplex PCR; TCRdb's copy has only in-frame clones and lacks some. D and trimming come from the DNA, and the V and J calls and clone size come from that table. The sample records 350,000 to 400,000 clones, roughly 90% being singletons. In assigning cohorts, the study relied on participant-reported clinical history. The sample consisted of PBMCs or T cells enriched from blood (not recorded which). The receptor was isolated from a young woman with acute COVID-19. The chain uses TRBV5-6 and TRBJ1-1; weak D call: TRBD1 (5 bases). CDR3 amino acids: CASSGPGRGTEAFF. The CDR3 region has the DNA TGTGCCAGCTCCGGCCCTGGGAGGGGCACTGAAGCTTTCTTT.